Listed below are T cell receptor beta chains from one sample, sequenced in a study of blood T cell repertoires in COVID-19. Assay: immunoSEQ multiplex PCR; the TCRdb copy retains only in-frame clones and omits some. The sample lists 150,000 to 200,000 clones, around 84% occurring once. What was sequenced was peripheral blood. The source of these receptors is a woman in her seventies with COVID-19, enrolled during active disease. Both conserved end residues are part of each CDR3. The order of the fields is D gene, V gene, J gene, clone size, CDR3 protein, CDR3 DNA. D genes are given only for firm matches. Some rows mark clone size as missing; the rest say once, few, many or name a class of expanded clone.

>TRBD1|TRBV5-6|TRBJ1-2|once
CASSHRDRITNYGYTF
TGTGCCAGCAGCCACCGGGACAGGATTACTAACTATGGCTACACCTTC
>.|TRBV27|TRBJ2-5|.
CASSLKRGETQYF
TGTGCCAGCAGTTTAAAGAGGGGGGAGACCCAGTACTTC
>.|TRBV7-2|TRBJ1-6|.
CASSLTTGPYSPLHF
TGTGCCAGCAGCTTAACGACAGGCCCTTATTCACCCCTCCACTTT
>.|TRBV7-2|TRBJ2-3|.
CASGERVADTQYF
TGTGCCAGCGGAGAGCGAGTAGCAGATACGCAGTATTTT
>TRBD1|TRBV6-5|TRBJ1-2|.
CASAERGTENGYTF
TGTGCCAGCGCCGAACGGGGGACAGAAAATGGCTACACCTTC
>.|TRBV5-5|TRBJ2-1|.
CASGGPNEQFF
TGTGCCAGCGGGGGCCCCAATGAGCAGTTCTTC
>.|TRBV9|TRBJ1-4|.
CASSARGGMDEKLFF
TGTGCCAGCAGTGCCCGGGGAGGGATGGATGAAAAACTGTTTTTT
>TRBD2|TRBV9|TRBJ2-3|.
CASSVDPIAGVLDTQYF
TGTGCCAGCAGCGTGGACCCTATAGCGGGAGTTTTAGATACGCAGTATTTT
>.|TRBV5-1|TRBJ2-3|.
CASSLEGRGKSDTQYF
TGCGCCAGCAGCTTGGAAGGGAGAGGTAAATCAGATACGCAGTATTTT
>.|TRBV28|TRBJ2-5|.
CASSFGFETQYF
TGTGCCAGCAGTTTCGGGTTTGAGACCCAGTACTTC
>.|TRBV28|TRBJ2-7|.
CAAREDSSYEQYF
TGTGCCGCCCGGGAGGACAGCTCCTACGAGCAGTACTTC
>.|TRBV2|TRBJ1-2|.
CASHLEATGGYTF
TGTGCCAGCCACCTGGAGGCGACGGGAGGCTACACCTTC
>.|TRBV18|TRBJ1-1|.
CASSPSGGAVNTEAFF
TGTGCCAGCTCACCAAGCGGAGGGGCTGTGAACACTGAAGCTTTCTTT
>TRBD1|TRBV7-8|TRBJ1-1|.
CASSLEFGRDRGTEAFF
TGTGCCAGCAGCTTAGAGTTCGGTCGCGACAGGGGCACTGAAGCTTTCTTT
>.|TRBV13|TRBJ1-6|.
CASSRGAQRSLYSPLHF
TGTGCCAGCAGTCGGGGGGCTCAGAGGAGTCTTTACTCACCCCTCCACTTT
>TRBD1|TRBV3-1/TRBV3-2|TRBJ1-4|once
CASSQSGAGGREKLFF
TGTGCCAGCAGCCAATCCGGGGCAGGGGGCCGTGAAAAACTGTTTTTT
>.|TRBV9|TRBJ1-1|.
CASSVGGRMNTEAFF
TGTGCCAGCAGCGTCGGGGGGAGGATGAACACTGAAGCTTTCTTT
>TRBD1|TRBV11-2|TRBJ1-6|.
CASSLITGTGGSPLHF
TGTGCCAGCAGCCTAATAACCGGGACAGGGGGATCACCCCTCCACTTT
>.|TRBV5-1|TRBJ1-1|.
CASSLVGLRNTEAFF
TGCGCCAGCAGCTTGGTGGGGCTTCGGAACACTGAAGCTTTCTTT
>.|TRBV2|TRBJ2-5|few
CASLMGRETQYF
TGTGCCTCCCTAATGGGGCGAGAGACCCAGTACTTC
>TRBD1|TRBV5-1|TRBJ1-1|.
CASSPATGWNTEAFF
TGCGCCAGCAGCCCCGCGACAGGGTGGAACACTGAAGCTTTCTTT
>.|TRBV3-1/TRBV3-2|TRBJ2-1|.
CASSQVGGVSYNEQFF
TGTGCCAGCAGCCAAGTTGGAGGGGTCTCCTACAATGAGCAGTTCTTC
>.|TRBV11-2|TRBJ1-2|.
CASSSDSLRGYTF
TGTGCCAGCAGCTCGGACAGTTTGAGGGGCTACACCTTC
>.|TRBV20-1|TRBJ2-7|.
CSASPTGQPSEQYF
TGCAGTGCTAGTCCCACCGGACAGCCTTCCGAGCAGTACTTC
>.|TRBV3-1/TRBV3-2|TRBJ2-5|.
CASNLQGRQETQYF
TGTGCCAGCAACCTACAGGGGAGGCAAGAGACCCAGTACTTC
>TRBD1|TRBV5-1|TRBJ1-1|.
CASSSTGLGTEAFF
TGCGCCAGCAGCTCGACAGGGTTGGGAACTGAAGCTTTCTTT
>TRBD1|TRBV7-2|TRBJ1-4|few
CASSLGQGAEKLFF
TGTGCCAGCAGCCTGGGGCAGGGGGCTGAAAAACTGTTTTTT